The rows below give T cell receptor beta chains drawn from one sample of a study of T cells in Graves' hyperthyroidism and ophthalmopathy. TCRdb re-called the multiplex PCR reads with MiXCR, one entry per CDR3 protein. Here the sample spans under 300,000 distinct CDR3 sequences, 14% to 15% being singletons. The sample taken for sequencing was blood. All receptors derive from a woman in her thirties or forties with Graves' hyperthyroidism that later progressed to Graves' ophthalmopathy. The CDR3 runs from the conserved cysteine through the conserved F or W. The D gene is left open where the match is weak. Clone size is given for some rows only: seen once, a few or many times, or a class if the clone is expanded.

j_call clone_size d_call v_call cdr3_aa cdr3_nt
TRBJ1-1 . . TRBV10-3 CAISEPFLGDTEAFF TGTGCCATCAGTGAGCCCTTTCTTGGGGACACTGAAGCTTTCTTT
TRBJ2-2 few . TRBV11-2 CASRKARVGPGELFF TGTGCCAGCAGGAAAGCCCGGGTAGGGCCCGGGGAGCTGTTTTTT
TRBJ1-1 many . TRBV12-3/TRBV12-4 CASSLLGVSSKNTEAFF TGTGCCAGCAGTTTGCTCGGTGTCAGCTCGAAAAACACTGAAGCTTTCTTT
TRBJ1-3 many . TRBV3-1 CASSQGRKDSISGNTIYF TGTGCCAGCAGCCAAGGAAGGAAGGACAGCATCTCTGGAAACACCATATATTTT
TRBJ2-1 . TRBD2 TRBV5-1 CASSLQSGLAGGGNEQFF TGCGCCAGCAGCTTGCAGTCTGGACTAGCGGGAGGAGGGAATGAGCAGTTCTTC
TRBJ2-1 many TRBD1 TRBV9 CASSGSGQSYNEQFF TGTGCCAGCAGCGGATCGGGACAGTCCTACAATGAGCAGTTCTTC
TRBJ2-5 many . TRBV30 CALLPGAQETQYF TGTGCCCTCCTTCCAGGGGCCCAAGAGACCCAGTACTTC
TRBJ2-7 many TRBD1 TRBV6-1 CASSKLQGTSYEQYF TGTGCCAGCAGCAAGTTACAGGGGACCTCCTACGAGCAGTACTTC
TRBJ2-5 . TRBD1 TRBV6-1 CASSENRGRGETQYF TGTGCCAGCAGTGAAAACAGGGGGCGAGGGGAGACCCAGTACTTC
TRBJ2-5 many TRBD2 TRBV30 CAWSIGASGRYQETQYF TGTGCCTGGAGCATCGGGGCTAGCGGTCGGTACCAAGAGACCCAGTACTTC
TRBJ1-5 many . TRBV27 CASSTLGGGGNQPQHF TGTGCCAGCAGCACCCTTGGGGGCGGGGGCAATCAGCCCCAGCATTTT
TRBJ1-2 . . TRBV4-1 CASSRRGVNGYTF TGCGCCAGCAGCCGGAGGGGAGTAAATGGCTACACCTTC
TRBJ1-4 many . TRBV9 CASSKAGQTENEKLFF TGTGCCAGCAGCAAGGCCGGACAGACTGAAAATGAAAAACTGTTTTTT
TRBJ1-3 many TRBD1 TRBV11-2 CASSLRDRGVSGNTIYF TGTGCCAGCAGCCTCCGGGACAGGGGGGTCTCTGGAAACACCATATATTTT
TRBJ2-7 few . TRBV5-1 CASSLAPSASSYEQYF TGCGCCAGCAGCTTGGCCCCTAGCGCCTCCTCCTACGAGCAGTACTTC
TRBJ1-5 many . TRBV20-1 CSADSGRYQPQHF TGCAGTGCCGACTCAGGAAGGTATCAGCCCCAGCATTTT
TRBJ2-7 . TRBD1 TRBV6-2/TRBV6-3 CASSLWGTGRHEQYF TGTGCCAGCAGTTTATGGGGGACAGGGCGACACGAGCAGTACTTC
TRBJ1-4 many TRBD1 TRBV5-1 CASSLDAGGLKKLFF TGCGCCAGCAGCTTGGATGCAGGGGGCTTAAAAAAACTGTTTTTT
TRBJ1-2 . . TRBV28 CASSSGVQGYTF TGTGCCAGCAGCTCGGGAGTCCAGGGCTACACCTTC
TRBJ2-2 . . TRBV6-2/TRBV6-3 CASSYSTPTGELFF TGTGCCAGCAGTTACTCTACCCCGACCGGGGAGCTGTTTTTT
TRBJ1-2 many . TRBV27 CASSFGRGGPGYTF TGTGCCAGCAGTTTTGGGAGGGGGGGGCCTGGCTACACCTTC
TRBJ2-1 . TRBD2 TRBV4-1 CASSQSSGRESYNEQFF TGCGCCAGCAGCCAATCTAGCGGGAGGGAGTCCTACAATGAGCAATTCTTC
TRBJ2-5 . . TRBV12-5 CASGNWPPDTKETQYF TGTGCTAGTGGAAATTGGCCGCCGGACACAAAAGAGACCCAGTACTTC
TRBJ2-5 . TRBD1 TRBV7-2 CASSLGTGGETQYF TGTGCCAGCAGCTTAGGGACAGGGGGAGAGACCCAGTACTTC
TRBJ2-5 many . TRBV5-1 CASSLSQTETQYF TGCGCCAGCAGCTTGTCCCAAACGGAGACCCAGTACTTC
TRBJ2-1 many TRBD2 TRBV9 CASSNPGLADEQFF TGTGCCAGCAGCAATCCGGGACTAGCGGATGAGCAGTTCTTC
TRBJ1-2 many . TRBV27 CASSLGSGLGFGYTF TGTGCCAGCAGTTTGGGCTCGGGACTAGGTTTCGGCTACACCTTC
TRBJ1-6 many . TRBV2 CASMGSNSPLHF TGTGCCAGCATGGGCAGCAATTCACCCCTCCACTTT
TRBJ2-1 many TRBD2 TRBV30 CAWSADSGSYNEQFF TGTGCCTGGAGTGCCGATAGCGGGAGTTACAATGAGCAGTTCTTC
TRBJ1-2 few . TRBV7-2 CASSLTGYYGYTF TGTGCCAGCAGCCTTACGGGGTACTATGGCTACACCTTC
TRBJ2-3 few TRBD2 TRBV28 CASSDGPLLAGHTDTQYF TGTGCCAGCTCGGACGGACCTTTACTAGCGGGCCACACAGATACGCAGTATTTT
TRBJ1-5 . . TRBV19 CASSINRQFNQPQHF TGTGCCAGTAGTATTAATCGACAGTTCAATCAGCCCCAGCATTTT
TRBJ2-7 many . TRBV11-2 CASTLGTGSYEQYF TGTGCCAGCACCCTCGGGACGGGATCCTACGAGCAGTACTTC
TRBJ2-1 many . TRBV15 CATSSWRRSLQNEQFF TGTGCCACCAGCAGCTGGAGGCGGTCCCTACAGAATGAGCAGTTCTTC
TRBJ2-3 . . TRBV5-1 CASSPREAGTDTQYF TGCGCCAGCAGTCCAAGGGAGGCAGGGACAGATACGCAGTATTTT
TRBJ2-7 many TRBD2 TRBV4-1 CASSQPTSGRTYEQYF TGCGCCAGCAGCCAACCAACTAGCGGGAGAACCTACGAGCAGTACTTC
TRBJ1-2 many . TRBV6-5 CASSYSYREDGYTF TGTGCCAGCAGTTACTCCTACAGGGAGGATGGCTACACCTTC
TRBJ2-1 . TRBD2 TRBV20-1 CSARGGTSGRETYGEQFF TGCAGTGCTAGGGGAGGGACTAGCGGGAGAGAGACCTACGGTGAGCAGTTCTTC
TRBJ2-1 many TRBD1 TRBV15 CATTSEGSGTGAYNEQFF TGTGCCACCACCTCAGAGGGTTCCGGGACAGGGGCCTACAATGAGCAGTTCTTC
TRBJ1-2 many TRBD1 TRBV30 CAWSEPGQGYGYTF TGTGCCTGGAGTGAACCGGGACAGGGGTATGGCTACACCTTC
TRBJ1-6 . . TRBV28 CASSLRVVSPLHF TGTGCCAGCAGTTTAAGGGTCGTTTCACCCCTCCACTTT
TRBJ2-1 many . TRBV12-3/TRBV12-4 CASSLALSSYNEQFF TGTGCCAGCAGTTTAGCTCTTAGCTCCTACAATGAGCAGTTCTTC
TRBJ2-7 many . TRBV10-3 CAISESYGVPYEQYF TGTGCCATCAGTGAGTCATATGGGGTTCCCTACGAGCAGTACTTC
TRBJ2-2 many . TRBV11-2 CASSQNGRYTGELFF TGTGCCAGCAGCCAAAACGGGCGTTACACCGGGGAGCTGTTTTTT
TRBJ2-5 many . TRBV12-3/TRBV12-4 CASNLRDQETQYF TGTGCCAGCAACCTGCGAGATCAAGAGACCCAGTACTTC
TRBJ1-1 many . TRBV11-2 CASSLTQGWNTEAFF TGTGCCAGCAGCTTGACCCAGGGGTGGAACACTGAAGCTTTCTTT
TRBJ2-3 . . TRBV3-1 CASSQDTADTQYF TGTGCCAGCAGCCAAGACACCGCAGATACGCAGTATTTT